These 20 T cell receptor beta chains were all obtained from the same sample, sequenced in a study of circulating CD8 cells and anti-PD-1 response in melanoma. Four subsets defined by PD-1 and/or TIGIT were sorted from live CD3+CD8+TCRalphabeta+ cells. Using 15 ng of total RNA, TCR libraries were made with the QIAseq Immune Repertoire TCR panel. One entry per CDR3 protein, called by TCRdb with MiXCR from the reads. Of about 420 distinct CDR3 sequences in the sample, 7.1% were seen once. Sequencing used CD8+ T cells from PBMCs, obtained at baseline or after one month of anti-PD-1 therapy (not recorded which). The receptors come from a human donor with melanoma.

By frequency in the sample, this clonotype is large. The rearrangement joins TRBV7-2 to TRBJ1-1; D is uncertain. Germline CDR1 is SGHTA and CDR2 is FQGNSA. The CDR3 has 14 residues. Trimming stripped 5 bases from V and 4 bases from J, with 14 bases between. CDR3 protein: CASSTTPYSTEAFF. The CDR3 coding sequence is TGTGCCAGCAGCACGACACCATACTCCACTGAAGCTTTCTTT.

This clonotype is categorized as large. The chain recombines TRBV21-1 with TRBJ2-7; whether TRBD1, the table's D call, matches the DNA was not checked. TRBV21-1 is marked as a pseudogene. The CDR3 length is 16 residues. CDR3: CASSKPRTRTCYEQYF. The CDR3 region has the DNA TGTGCCAGCAGCAAGCCTCGAACCAGGACATGCTACGAGCAGTACTTC.

J is TRBJ2-3 and V is TRBV5-6; a possible D gene is TRBD1 (6 bases). The V gene lost 2 bases and the J gene lost 3 bases, with 16 bases spanning the gap. Germline V gene lookup returns CDR1 SGHDT and CDR2 YYEEEE. This CDR3 contains 16 residues. CDR3 DNA: TGTGCCAGCAGCTTTGGGGCACAGGGTAGGACAGATACGCAGTATTTT. Protein product: CASSFGAQGRTDTQYF.

Comments on this clonotype: At one of its ends the junction is not consistent with the germline gene, which may arise from a read error. The V and J genes are TRBV11-2 and TRBJ2-3; 10 positions match TRBD2. The CDR3 totals 15 residues. Germline CDR1 SGHAT, CDR2 FQNNGV. The chain's CDR3 is CVSSRTSGSTDTQYF. The CDR3 bases are TGTGTCAGCAGCCGGACTAGCGGTAGCACAGATACGCAGTATTTC. Variable domain in full (rest from reference TRBV11-2 and TRBJ2-3): EAGVAQSPRYKIIEKRQSVAFWCNPISGHATLYWYQQILGQGPKLLIQFQNNGVVDDSQLPKDRFSAERLKGVDSTLKIQPAKLEDSAVYLCVSSRTSGSTDTQYFGPGTRLTVL.

This clonotype qualifies as large. V usage is TRBV7-9 and J usage is TRBJ2-2, with unresolved D. Looked up from germline, CDR1 is SEHNR and CDR2 is FQNEAQ (reference sequence). The CDR3 is made up of 14 amino acids. Trimming cost V 6 bases and J 6 bases, with 14 bases left between them. This CDR3 reads CASRSGSPPGELFF. The CDR3 nucleotides read TGTGCCAGCAGGTCGGGTAGCCCGCCCGGGGAGCTGTTTTTT.

In the case of this clonotype: Since a far larger clone is one base different, this is likely a read error. This rearrangement joins TRBV5-6 to TRBJ2-7, with D perhaps matching TRBD1 (5 bases). The V gene's germline CDR1 is SGHDT and CDR2 YYEEEE. CDR3 length: 13 residues. Trimming left V 6 bases short and J 0 bases short, with 10 bases between. CDR3 bases: TGTGCCAGCAAAACAGGCAACTCCTACGAGCAGTACTTC. Its protein is CASKTGNSYEQYF.

This clonotype is categorized as medium-sized. The chain uses TRBV19 and TRBJ1-1; D unresolved. Germline CDR1 reads LNHDA; CDR2 reads SQIVND (reference sequence). V dropped 5 bases and J dropped 1 base, with 23 bases sitting between them. The CDR3 extends over 18 amino acids. DNA for the CDR3: TGTGCCAGTAGTCCACTACCACCTGCAGCCTCGACGAACACTGAAGCTTTCTTT. This translates into CASSPLPPAASTNTEAFF. The full variable domain, in which reference TRBV19 and TRBJ1-1 provide the parts outside the CDR3, is DGGITQSPKYLFRKEGQNVTLSCEQNLNHDAMYWYRQDPGQGLRLIYYSQIVNDFQKGDIAEGYSVSREKKESFPLTVTSAQKNPTAFYLCASSPLPPAASTNTEAFFGQGTRLTVV.

As for this clonotype: A single base separates this from a much larger clone, so it may be a read error. The chain has TRBV11-2 and TRBJ2-7, with D uncertain. This CDR3 spans 15 amino acids. From germline, CDR1 is SGHAT and CDR2 FQNNGV. CDR3 in DNA: TGTGCCGGCAGCTCGACCCTCAACATCCCTTACGAGCAGTACTTC. Its protein product is CAGSSTLNIPYEQYF.

This clonotype is medium-sized by share. The V gene is TRBV11-3, the J gene TRBJ2-3, with TRBD2 identical over 8 bases. V dropped 8 bases and J dropped 1; count of bases not matched to a gene: 11. The CDR3 loop spans 16 amino acids. Germline V gene lookup returns CDR1 SGHNT and CDR2 YENEEA. The CDR3 nucleotides are TGTGCCAGCTCCAGTCGGGAGGGGGGCCGCACAGATACGCAGTATTTT. It is translated as CASSSREGGRTDTQYF.

This clonotype is medium-sized. The chain combines TRBV12-5 with TRBJ2-5, with TRBD1 identical over 7 bases. Germline V gene sequence: CDR1 LGHNT, CDR2 FRNRAP. The V segment lost 2 bases and the J segment 4 bases; nucleotides outside the gene matches: 13. CDR3 size: 17 residues. The CDR3 region has the DNA TGTGCTAGTGGTTTGCCCCTCCCGACAGGGATGGCAGAGACCCAGTACTTC. It specifies CASGLPLPTGMAETQYF.

This chain connects TRBV7-3 to TRBJ2-4, with D uncertain. The V and J ends lost 5 bases and 6 bases respectively, with 8 bases between them. The germline V gene encodes CDR1 SGHTA and CDR2 FQGTGA. This CDR3 has 12 amino acids. The CDR3 DNA is TGTGCCAGCAGCGCAGAGCGAAACATTCAGTACTTC. This codes for CASSAERNIQYF.

This clonotype is labeled medium-sized (0.01 to 0.1%). The V gene is TRBV5-5, the J gene TRBJ2-1; 7 nucleotides agree with TRBD2. In germline, CDR1 is SGHKS, CDR2 YYEKEE (reference sequence). The CDR3 totals 15 residues. V gave up 3 bases and J gave up 5 bases; unmatched junction bases: 8. CDR3 protein: CASSSPGGNNNEQFF. DNA for the CDR3: TGTGCCAGCAGCTCCCCCGGGGGGAACAACAATGAGCAGTTCTTC.

This clonotype is labeled as large. The V gene is TRBV12-3 or TRBV12-4, the J gene TRBJ2-1, with D perhaps given as TRBD1 or TRBD2 (6 bases each). V lost 3 bases to trimming and J lost 10 bases, with 16 bases between them. The CDR3 runs 14 residues. CDR3 amino acids: CASSLSYGGQEQFF. The DNA of the CDR3 is TGTGCCAGCAGTTTGAGTTACGGGGGCCAAGAGCAGTTCTTC.

On this clonotype itself: This may be a read error, as it is one base from a much larger clone. The rearrangement joins TRBV11-2 to TRBJ1-1, with a weak D call TRBD1 (5 bases). The CDR3 totals 13 residues. CDR1 is SGHAT, CDR2 FQNNGV, per germline. The CDR3, as DNA: TGTGACAGCAGCGATACAGGGAACACTGAAGCTTTCTTT. Protein sequence: CDSSDTGNTEAFF. The variable domain in full, completed from reference TRBV11-2 and TRBJ1-1, reads EAGVAQSPRYKIIEKRQSVAFWCNPISGHATLYWYQQILGQGPKLLIQFQNNGVVDDSQLPKDRFSAERLKGVDSTLKIQPAKLEDSAVYLCDSSDTGNTEAFFGQGTRLTVV.

By proportion, this clonotype is medium-sized. DNA for the CDR3: TGTGCCAGCAGCAAAGGACAGGGGATCACAGATACGCAGTATTTT. This sequence encodes CASSKGQGITDTQYF. The chain links TRBV21-1 to TRBJ2-3; whether TRBD1, the table's D call, matches the DNA was not checked. TRBV21-1 is noted as a pseudogene. The length of the CDR3 is 15 residues.

By share, this clonotype ranks as large (0.1 to 1%). V usage is TRBV4-1 and J usage is TRBJ2-7, with D perhaps TRBD2 (5 bases). CDR1 is MGHRA and CDR2 is YSYEKL in the germline V gene. With 3 bases removed from V and 0 bases from J, the gap between germline ends came to 12 bases. This CDR3 region has 15 residues. This chain's CDR3 is CASSQSRGFSYEQYF. CDR3 bases: TGCGCCAGCAGCCAGAGTCGAGGGTTCTCCTACGAGCAGTACTTC.

By share of the sample, this clonotype is medium-sized (0.01 to 0.1%). V and J are TRBV2 and TRBJ2-3, with D possibly called TRBD1 or TRBD2 (6 bases each). Germline lookup yields CDR1 SNHLY and CDR2 FYNNEI. CDR3 length: 15 amino acids. Trimming cost V 8 bases and J 0 bases, with 15 bases left between them. The CDR3 here is CASRRDMGSTDTQYF. CDR3 nucleotides: TGTGCCAGCCGGAGGGACATGGGTAGCACAGATACGCAGTATTTT.

This clonotype is medium-sized (0.01 to 0.1%). The CDR3 DNA is TGTGCCAGCAGTTTCGGGACAGGGTACACCGGGGAGCTGTTTTTT. It yields the protein CASSFGTGYTGELFF. The chain is built from TRBV7-2 and TRBJ2-2; 9 positions agree with TRBD1. Per the germline V gene, CDR1 is SGHTA and CDR2 is FQGNSA. This CDR3 has 15 residues. Trimming removed 6 bases from V and 3 bases from J; junction bases left unmatched: 5.

Sample share makes this clonotype medium-sized. A much larger clone sits a single nucleotide away, making a read error possible. The chain combines TRBV19 with TRBJ2-5; D is unresolved. Deletions cut 2 bases from V and 6 bases from J, with 13 bases between. From germline, CDR1 is LNHDA and CDR2 SQIVND (reference sequence). This CDR3 comprises 14 residues. CDR3 amino acids: CASSILGAGKTQYF. The CDR3 DNA is TGTGCCAGTAGTATACTGGGCGCTGGGAAGACCCAGTACTTC. Full variable domain (outside the CDR3, taken from reference TRBV19 and TRBJ2-5): DGGITQSPKYLFRKEGQNVTLSCEQNLNHDAMYWYRQDPGQGLRLIYYSQIVNDFQKGDIAEGYSVSREKKESFPLTVTSAQKNPTAFYLCASSILGAGKTQYFGPGTRLLVL.

Judged by abundance, this clonotype is medium-sized (0.01 to 0.1%). V usage is TRBV19 and J usage is TRBJ2-2; D gene unclear. The CDR3 extends over 15 amino acids. V was pared by 4 bases and J by 6 bases, with 15 bases between. CDR1 is LNHDA and CDR2 is SQIVND in the germline V gene (reference sequence). The CDR3: CASSNPAVAAGELFF. The CDR3, as DNA: TGTGCCAGTAGTAATCCGGCAGTCGCGGCCGGGGAGCTGTTTTTT. Using reference TRBV19 and TRBJ2-2 for the parts outside the CDR3, the full variable domain is DGGITQSPKYLFRKEGQNVTLSCEQNLNHDAMYWYRQDPGQGLRLIYYSQIVNDFQKGDIAEGYSVSREKKESFPLTVTSAQKNPTAFYLCASSNPAVAAGELFFGEGSRLTVL.